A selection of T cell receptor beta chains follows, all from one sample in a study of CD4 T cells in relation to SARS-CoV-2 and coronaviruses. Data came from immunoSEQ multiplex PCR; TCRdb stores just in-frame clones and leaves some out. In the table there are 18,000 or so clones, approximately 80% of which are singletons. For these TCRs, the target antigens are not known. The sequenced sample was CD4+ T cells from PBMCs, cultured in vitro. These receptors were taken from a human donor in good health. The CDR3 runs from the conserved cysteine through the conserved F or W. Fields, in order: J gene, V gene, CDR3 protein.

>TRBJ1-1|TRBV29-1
CSVCRGSNTEAFF
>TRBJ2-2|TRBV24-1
CATSDQGRANTGELFF
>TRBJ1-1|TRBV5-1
CASSPMGVGDTEAFF
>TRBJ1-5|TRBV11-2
CASSLAGQALQPQHF
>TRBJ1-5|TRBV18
CASSPQDSNQPQHF
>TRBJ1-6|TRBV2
CASMRDLEYSPLHF
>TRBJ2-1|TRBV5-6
CASSPAGTGSYNEQFF
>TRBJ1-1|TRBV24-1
CATSDTNTEAFF
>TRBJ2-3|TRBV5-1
CASMHGDTQYF
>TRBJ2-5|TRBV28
CASGGDSLYALQETQYF
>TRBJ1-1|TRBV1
CTSSFTDLNTEAFF
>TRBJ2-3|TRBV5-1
CASSLEGAGGSIDTQYF
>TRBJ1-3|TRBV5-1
CASSLRQSSGNTIYF
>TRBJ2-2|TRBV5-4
CASSVTGGGELFF
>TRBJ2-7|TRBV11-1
CASSLGQRQYF
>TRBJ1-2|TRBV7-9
CASSPSHQNGYTF
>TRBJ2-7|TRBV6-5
CASSLGLTYEQYF
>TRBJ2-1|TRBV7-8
CASSSRGRLGTSRNEQFF
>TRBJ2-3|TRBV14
CASSQIEGTQYF
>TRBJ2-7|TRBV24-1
CAPKASGTGYPYEQYF
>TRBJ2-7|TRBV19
CASSRDALPSYEQYF
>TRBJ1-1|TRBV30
CAWSAGGTMNTEAFF
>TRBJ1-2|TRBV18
CASSPNRAGANYGYTF
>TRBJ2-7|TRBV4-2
CASSQDQATNTMDEQYF
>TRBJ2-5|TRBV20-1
CSARGGETQYF